The 21 T cell receptor beta chains given below trace back to one sample, sequenced in a study of shared clonotypes between healthy human individuals. Generated by immunoSEQ multiplex PCR, the TCRdb table keeps only in-frame clones and is missing some. The sample shows approximately 2,300,000 clones, 92% of them seen only once. Sequencing was done on a sample of naive CD4+ T cells from PBMCs. As for subset: CD45RA+ positively selected. These receptors were taken from a man younger than 35 in good health. Some clones in this sample may be carry-over from other donors' samples.

This chain joins TRBV18 and TRBJ1-4, with D possibly matching TRBD1 (6 bases). The germline V gene has CDR1 KGHSH and CDR2 LQKENI. This CDR3 has 17 residues. V was clipped by 5 bases and J by 4 bases, with 20 bases between them. The CDR3 sequence: CASSYLIGGPGNEKLFF. The CDR3 region has the DNA TGTGCCAGCTCATACCTAATCGGGGGGCCTGGTAATGAAAAACTGTTTTTT.

This chain uses TRBV27 with TRBJ1-5; D ambiguous. Germline values: CDR1 MNHEY, CDR2 SMNVEV (reference sequence). CDR3 size: 16 residues. Trimming shortened V by 5 bases and J by 6 bases, and 20 bases separated the two germline ends. The CDR3 loop is CASSQMGLSAGQPQHF. CDR3 nucleotide sequence: TGTGCCAGCAGTCAAATGGGCCTTTCCGCCGGTCAGCCCCAGCATTTT.

This clone was seen just once. This chain connects TRBV27 to TRBJ2-7, with 7 bases matching TRBD1. CDR3 size: 18 residues. Trimming at V came to 5 bases and at J to 3 bases, leaving 19 bases not matched to a gene. Germline CDR1 MNHEY, CDR2 SMNVEV (reference sequence). This CDR3 is CASSPLPDQTGKYYEQYF. The CDR3 DNA is TGTGCCAGCAGTCCGCTACCAGATCAGACAGGGAAGTACTACGAGCAGTACTTC.

This clone was recorded once. This chain joins TRBV11-3 and TRBJ2-5; 7 bases match TRBD2. Germline assignment: CDR1 SGHNT and CDR2 YENEEA. V dropped 5 bases and J dropped 4; count of bases not matched to a gene: 10. This CDR3 spans 15 amino acids. CDR3: CASSPDGTGGETQYF. Here the CDR3 DNA reads TGTGCCAGCAGCCCAGACGGAACGGGGGGAGAGACCCAGTACTTC.

The chain recombines TRBV4-2 with TRBJ2-2; no definite D call. This CDR3 region has 15 residues. From germline, CDR1 is LGHNA and CDR2 YNFKEQ. The V and J ends lost 3 bases and 3 bases respectively, with 11 bases between them. CDR3 protein: CASSQRLTYTGELFF. In nucleotides, the CDR3 is TGTGCCAGCAGCCAGCGGCTAACTTACACCGGGGAGCTGTTTTTT.

V is TRBV2 and J is TRBJ1-3; no clear D gene. The germline gives CDR1 SNHLY, CDR2 FYNNEI. The V gene lost 0 bases and the J gene lost 4 bases, with 10 bases spanning the gap. This CDR3 has 15 amino acids. The CDR3 region is CASSEAGLGGNTIYF. In nucleotides, the CDR3 is TGTGCCAGCAGTGAAGCGGGGTTGGGAGGAAACACCATATATTTT. Using reference TRBV2 and TRBJ1-3 for the parts outside the CDR3, the full variable domain is EPEVTQTPSHQVTQMGQEVILRCVPISNHLYFYWYRQILGQKVEFLVSFYNNEISEKSEIFDDQFSVERPDGSNFTLKIRSTKLEDSAMYFCASSEAGLGGNTIYFGEGSWLTVV.

The CDR3 spells CASSKVWGPEGAFF. Here the CDR3 DNA reads TGTGCCAGCAGCAAAGTATGGGGACCGGAGGGAGCTTTCTTT. V is TRBV21-1 and J is TRBJ1-1. TRBV21-1 is a recognized pseudogene. The CDR3 sequence is 14 residues long.

CDR3 region: CASSIPAGPGNTIYF. In DNA, the CDR3 is TGTGCCAGTAGTATCCCTGCAGGGCCTGGAAACACCATATATTTT. This rearrangement joins TRBV19 to TRBJ1-3; maybe TRBD1 (5 bases). CDR3 size: 15 residues. The germline CDR1 and CDR2 sequences are LNHDA and SQIVND (reference sequence). Trimming stripped 3 bases from V and 2 bases from J, with 11 bases between.

V and J are TRBV7-9 and TRBJ1-5; a possible D gene is TRBD1 (6 bases). The CDR3 extends over 13 amino acids. Germline CDR1 SEHNR, CDR2 FQNEAQ (reference sequence). Trimming removed 5 bases from V and 6 bases from J, with 11 bases in between. CDR3: CASSPQGPQPQHF. The CDR3 DNA follows: TGTGCCAGCAGCCCACAGGGTCCTCAGCCCCAGCATTTT.

The V call is TRBV5-1, the J call TRBJ2-7; 9 bases agree with TRBD1. V was clipped by 4 bases and J by 1 base; unmatched bases: 9. Germline CDR1 SGHRS, CDR2 YFSETQ. This CDR3 is 16 amino acids long. The CDR3 nucleotides are TGCGCCAGCAGCCGAAAAACGACAGGGGGGTCCTACGAGCAGTACTTC. Its translation is CASSRKTTGGSYEQYF.

The chain carries TRBV28 and TRBJ1-3; tentatively, D is TRBD1 (6 bases). V gave up 4 bases and J gave up 5 bases, with 12 bases separating them. Germline assignment: CDR1 MDHEN and CDR2 SYDVKM. The CDR3 extends over 14 amino acids. The CDR3 nucleotides read TGTGCCAGCAGTTCAGGACAGAAGAGAAACACCATATATTTT. Residues: CASSSGQKRNTIYF.

The rearrangement links TRBV27 to TRBJ1-4, with a possible D match to TRBD1 (5 bases). V was trimmed by 3 bases and J by 3 bases, leaving 17 bases between them. This CDR3 spans 17 amino acids. CDR1 MNHEY and CDR2 SMNVEV come from the germline V gene (reference sequence). In DNA, the CDR3 is TGTGCCAGCAGTTTGTTCGGCATCCGGGGCTCTAATGAAAAACTGTTTTTT. Residues: CASSLFGIRGSNEKLFF.

The chain links TRBV19 to TRBJ2-7; TRBD1 matches at 7 bases. CDR3 length: 12 amino acids. Unmatched junction bases numbered 7, after V lost 7 bases and J lost 7 bases. The germline gives CDR1 LNHDA, CDR2 SQIVND (reference sequence). CDR3 in DNA: TGTGCCAGTACTACAGGGGCGGGTGAGCAGTACTTC. Its translation is CASTTGAGEQYF. Looking up the rest from reference TRBV19 and TRBJ2-7 gives the full variable domain: DGGITQSPKYLFRKEGQNVTLSCEQNLNHDAMYWYRQDPGQGLRLIYYSQIVNDFQKGDIAEGYSVSREKKESFPLTVTSAQKNPTAFYLCASTTGAGEQYFGPGTRLTVT.

The chain uses TRBV13 and TRBJ2-1, with 7 bases matching TRBD1. Germline loops: CDR1 PRHDT, CDR2 FYEKMQ (reference sequence). J lost 4 bases, V lost 5 bases, and 8 bases had no gene match. The CDR3 spans 15 residues. DNA for the CDR3: TGTGCCAGCAGCATACCGGGACAGTTATACAATGAGCAGTTCTTC. Amino acid sequence: CASSIPGQLYNEQFF.

V gene TRBV6-6 combines with J gene TRBJ1-2, with a weak D call TRBD1 (6 bases). The CDR3 loop spans 13 amino acids. CDR1 and CDR2 from the germline V gene are MNHNY and SVGAGI (reference sequence). Trimming took 6 bases from V and 3 from J, leaving 11 bases between them. The CDR3 here is CASRIAGDYGYTF. CDR3 in DNA: TGTGCCAGCAGGATTGCAGGGGACTATGGCTACACCTTC.

The gene calls are TRBV28 and TRBJ1-5; possibly TRBD1 for D (5 bases). V lost 5 bases, J lost 5 bases, and 13 bases lay in between. Per the germline V gene, CDR1 is MDHEN and CDR2 is SYDVKM. This CDR3 has 14 residues. The CDR3 sequence is CASSGDRPYQPQHF. CDR3 nucleotides: TGTGCCAGCAGTGGAGACAGACCATATCAGCCCCAGCATTTT.

The chain is built from TRBV4-2 and TRBJ1-2; TRBD1 aligns across 8 bases. Germline CDR1 and CDR2: LGHNA and YNFKEQ. J gave up 3 bases and V 3 bases, and 9 bases lay outside the gene matches. The CDR3 is 16 amino acids. CDR3 nucleotide sequence: TGTGCCAGCAGCCAGGGCAGGGGGCAGGGAGACTATGGCTACACCTTC. The encoded protein is CASSQGRGQGDYGYTF.

The chain joins TRBV6-6 to TRBJ2-5, with D hard to call. From germline, CDR1 is MNHNY and CDR2 SVGAGI (reference sequence). Trimming removed 3 bases at V and 2 bases at J, with 13 bases between. The CDR3 is 15 residues long. The CDR3 here is CASSYLTASQETQYF. As DNA, the CDR3 is TGTGCCAGCAGTTATCTTACAGCTTCGCAAGAGACCCAGTACTTC.

This chain uses TRBV11-2 with TRBJ2-1; D is undetermined. Trimming removed 5 bases at V and 10 bases at J, with 15 bases between. From germline, CDR1 is SGHAT and CDR2 FQNNGV. The CDR3 is 13 residues long. CDR3 sequence: CASSPPKPGEQFF. The CDR3 nucleotides are TGTGCCAGCAGCCCGCCAAAGCCCGGGGAGCAGTTCTTC. Full variable domain (outside the CDR3, taken from reference TRBV11-2 and TRBJ2-1): EAGVAQSPRYKIIEKRQSVAFWCNPISGHATLYWYQQILGQGPKLLIQFQNNGVVDDSQLPKDRFSAERLKGVDSTLKIQPAKLEDSAVYLCASSPPKPGEQFFGPGTRLTVL.

Only one count was recorded for this clone. The genes are TRBV7-3 and TRBJ1-4; D ambiguous. Germline values: CDR1 SGHTA, CDR2 FQGTGA. Trimming stripped 1 base from V and 0 bases from J, with 12 bases between. The CDR3 length is 17 residues. Here the CDR3 reads CASSLMGGIATNEKLFF. CDR3 in DNA: TGTGCCAGCAGCTTAATGGGCGGGATTGCAACTAATGAAAAACTGTTTTTT.

V usage is TRBV5-1 and J usage is TRBJ2-1, with 10 bases identical to TRBD2. This CDR3 comprises 16 residues. Germline CDR1 SGHRS, CDR2 YFSETQ. With 0 bases clipped from V and 7 bases from J, the junction kept 7 bases outside the gene matches. CDR3 in amino acids: CASSLAGLAGDNEQFF. CDR3 sequence (DNA): TGCGCCAGCAGCTTGGCCGGGCTAGCGGGAGATAATGAGCAGTTCTTC.